This entry concerns a single T cell receptor beta chain. The target antigen is unknown. The record originates from a study of cytomegalovirus exposure and HLA in healthy donors. The primer mix had 60 Vbeta and 13 Jbeta primers. This table comes from immunoSEQ multiplex PCR, and its TCRdb copy is limited to in-frame clones, with some not included. The sample carries roughly 190,000 clones, approximately 86% recorded once. All the people who gave samples were healthy bone marrow donors. Sampled while nominally healthy, donors likely had unrecorded immune exposures. Study-wide results and caveats: In a later analysis, V- and J-gene trimming of beta chains associated with a DCLRE1C missense variant, replicated independently. A reported reduction in N-insertions relative to the 666-donor mean was seen in an Asian-associated ancestry cluster in a later analysis.

The germline V gene has CDR1 PRHDT and CDR2 FYEKMQ (reference sequence). This CDR3 spans 19 amino acids. The junction had 13 bases not matched to a gene; V was cut back by 5 bases and J by 1 base. The source material was PBMCs. The rearrangement joins TRBV13 to TRBJ2-1; 11 nucleotides line up with TRBD2. The clonotype comes from a woman aged 18-35 years in good health and CMV-seronegative. The CDR3 nucleotides read TGTGCCAGCAGCAAAATAGCGGGAGGGAAGTTTGTGTCCTACAATGAGCAGTTCTTC. Amino acids: CASSKIAGGKFVSYNEQFF.